This T cell receptor (beta chain) was captured by sequencing in a study of T cell responses to AZD1222 COVID-19 vaccine. The repertoire was sequenced with immunoSEQ multiplex PCR; TCRdb's copy has only in-frame clones and lacks some. This sample carries about 170,000 clones, approximately 93% of them seen once, and the ten largest clones take about 3.9%. The CDR3 spans 14 residues. Trimming pared 4 bases from V and 2 bases from J, leaving 11 bases between. Germline CDR1 is KGHSH and CDR2 is LQKENI. The chain uses TRBV18 and TRBJ1-1; perhaps TRBD1 as D (6 bases). The sample was peripheral blood, taken on day 0 of AZD1222 vaccination. This TCR was sampled from an adult in good health. For the CDR3, the DNA is TGTGCCAGCTCACTGGTAGGGGGAAACACTGAAGCTTTCTTT. Protein product: CASSLVGGNTEAFF. The full variable domain, with the rest looked up from reference TRBV18 and TRBJ1-1, is NAGVMQNPRHLVRRRGQEARLRCSPMKGHSHVYWYRQLPEEGLKFMVYLQKENIIDESGMPKERFSAEFPKEGPSILRIQQVVRGDSAAYFCASSLVGGNTEAFFGQGTRLTVV.